The 13 T cell receptor beta chains in this list originate from one sample, sequenced in a study of early T cells in non-severe SARS-CoV-2 infection. MiXCR, applied by TCRdb to the 5' RACE reads, yields one record per CDR3 protein. The sample comprises over 15,000 distinct CDR3 sequences, roughly 5% of which are singletons, and 6.5% to 8.5% rests with the top ten. Input material: whole blood. The receptor set was obtained from an adult who was a healthcare worker with PCR-confirmed SARS-CoV-2 infection or an uninfected control (not recorded which).

This clonotype came up many times. The V and J genes are TRBV10-3 and TRBJ2-7; D gene ambiguous. This CDR3 is 12 amino acids long. The germline gives CDR1 ENHRY, CDR2 SYGVKD. V lost 0 bases, J lost 3 bases, and 3 bases lay in between. CDR3 DNA sequence: TGTGCCATCAGTGAGTCAGGCTACGAGCAGTACTTC. As protein: CAISESGYEQYF.

There are many counts of this clonotype. The chain combines TRBV11-2 with TRBJ2-7; 9 bases match TRBD2. The CDR3 consists of 15 residues. V was clipped by 1 base and J by 2 bases; unmatched bases: 3. Germline CDR1 is SGHAT and CDR2 is FQNNGV. CDR3 coding DNA: TGTGCCAGCAGCTTAGCGGCTAGCGGGGCCTACGAGCAGTACTTC. Residues: CASSLAASGAYEQYF. Filled out from reference TRBV11-2 and TRBJ2-7, the complete variable domain reads EAGVAQSPRYKIIEKRQSVAFWCNPISGHATLYWYQQILGQGPKLLIQFQNNGVVDDSQLPKDRFSAERLKGVDSTLKIQPAKLEDSAVYLCASSLAASGAYEQYFGPGTRLTVT.

This clonotype was found many times. The CDR3 sequence: CASSTTGDFIDEQFF. The DNA of the CDR3 is TGTGCCAGTAGTACGACAGGGGATTTTATCGATGAGCAGTTCTTC. The chain is built from TRBV19 and TRBJ2-1; 8 bases agree with TRBD1. The CDR3 consists of 15 residues. The V segment lost 4 bases and the J segment 8 bases; nucleotides outside the gene matches: 10. The germline V gene has CDR1 LNHDA and CDR2 SQIVND (reference sequence).

The chain recombines TRBV5-1 with TRBJ2-5, with 13 bases fitting TRBD2. Germline V CDR1 and CDR2: SGHRS, YFSETQ. The ends lost 4 bases at V and 5 bases at J; junction bases unmatched: 8. The CDR3 has 16 amino acids. In DNA form, the CDR3 reads TGCGCCAGCAGCGGGCAACTAGCGGGAGGGCTTGAGACCCAGTACTTC. It translates to CASSGQLAGGLETQYF.

The rearrangement uses TRBV9 and TRBJ2-5; the D call may be TRBD1 or TRBD2 (5 bases each). Trimming removed 0 bases at V and 7 bases at J, with 13 bases between. CDR1 is SGDLS, CDR2 YYNGEE, per germline. The CDR3 is 14 amino acids. The CDR3 coding sequence is TGTGCCAGCAGCGTAGGGGGGAGCACGGGGACCCAGTACTTC. Translated, it gives CASSVGGSTGTQYF.

This clonotype was picked up many times. The chain is built from TRBV11-2 and TRBJ2-1, with D perhaps TRBD2 (5 bases). Between the trimmed V and J ends, which lost 5 bases and 12 bases, there was a span of 14 bases. The CDR3 totals 12 residues. Germline V lookup: CDR1 SGHAT, CDR2 FQNNGV. CDR3 sequence (DNA): TGTGCCAGCAGCCTTGATCGCGGAGGGCAGTTCTTC. Its translation is CASSLDRGGQFF.

This clonotype has ten or more counts. The V gene is TRBV2, the J gene TRBJ2-5; no firm D call. CDR1 is SNHLY and CDR2 is FYNNEI in the germline V gene. CDR3 length equals 13 residues. V was cut by 3 bases and J by 4 bases, with 9 bases left in between. The CDR3 region is CASSDGLRETQYF. CDR3 nucleotides: TGTGCCAGCAGTGATGGCCTCCGAGAGACCCAGTACTTC.

This clonotype was observed many times. The genes are TRBV7-6 and TRBJ2-3; tentative D call: TRBD2 (6 bases). The CDR3 contains 16 residues. CDR1 is SGHVS, CDR2 FNYEAQ, per germline. The ends were cut back, 5 bases at V and 0 bases at J, with 15 bases in the middle. The CDR3 DNA is TGTGCCAGCAGCCCCCGGGGTAGCGGAAGCACAGATACGCAGTATTTT. Its translation: CASSPRGSGSTDTQYF.

This chain uses TRBV4-1 with TRBJ1-1; D is unresolved. CDR3 length: 13 amino acids. Trimming removed 0 bases at V and 7 bases at J, with 9 bases between. Germline CDR1 reads MGHRA; CDR2 reads YSYEKL. The CDR3 is CASSQDSELEAFF. The CDR3 DNA reads as TGCGCCAGCAGCCAAGATTCGGAGCTTGAAGCTTTCTTT.

This clonotype has at least ten counts. J is TRBJ2-3 and V is TRBV7-2, with TRBD2 matching over 11 bases. Unmatched junction bases numbered 0, after V lost 4 bases and J lost 0 bases. The CDR3 is 15 residues long. Germline-derived CDR1 and CDR2 are SGHTA and FQGNSA. CDR3: CASSWTSGSTDTQYF. The DNA of the CDR3 is TGTGCCAGCAGCTGGACTAGCGGGAGCACAGATACGCAGTATTTT.

The gene calls are TRBV20-1 and TRBJ1-1, with 7 positions matching TRBD1. The CDR3 is 13 amino acids. V dropped 6 bases and J dropped 8; count of bases not matched to a gene: 12. Germline values: CDR1 DFQATT, CDR2 SNEGSKA (reference sequence). CDR3 in DNA: TGCAGTGCAGAGTCCGACAGGGAGGGGGAAGCTTTCTTT. This sequence encodes CSAESDREGEAFF.

This clonotype counts as medium-sized. The rearrangement joins TRBV13 to TRBJ2-1, with 8 positions matching TRBD2. Germline CDR1 and CDR2: PRHDT and FYEKMQ (reference sequence). J was trimmed by 4 bases and V by 6 bases; bases with no gene match: 2. The CDR3 totals 13 residues. Here the CDR3 reads CASRLAAYNEQFF. DNA of the CDR3: TGTGCCAGCAGACTAGCGGCGTACAATGAGCAGTTCTTC.

This clonotype appeared many times. V is TRBV7-3 and J is TRBJ2-1, with D perhaps matching TRBD2 (6 bases). This CDR3 contains 13 residues. The V gene's germline CDR1 is SGHTA and CDR2 FQGTGA. The germline V and J ends were trimmed by 3 bases and 9 bases, with 12 bases remaining between them. Here the CDR3 reads CASSLTRSAEQFF. The CDR3 DNA is TGTGCCAGCAGCTTGACTAGAAGCGCTGAGCAGTTCTTC.